This TCR beta chain was sequenced in a study of cytomegalovirus exposure and HLA in healthy donors. Overall study: Earlier work reported 117 million unique TCR beta sequences from approximately 180 million T cells. Whole-study results and caveats: Among TCR sequences, most were rare, though some public TCRs appeared in many donors.

This clone was observed a handful of times. Its specificity is unknown. PCR was performed using 60 Vbeta and 13 Jbeta primers. Assay used: immunoSEQ multiplex PCR; TCRdb lists only in-frame clones, some missing. The repertoire has approximately 180,000 clones, roughly 12% of them found once; the top ten carry approximately 7.8%. It was healthy bone marrow donors who served as donors. Germline V gene lookup returns CDR1 MDHEN and CDR2 SYDVKM. The CDR3 loop spans 13 amino acids. The germline V and J ends were trimmed by 1 base and 0 bases, with 3 bases remaining between them. The TCR comes from a man aged 45-65 years in good health and CMV-seropositive. The specimen was PBMCs. The rearrangement joins TRBV28 to TRBJ1-1; no clear D. CDR3 amino acids: CASSLSLNTEAFF. The CDR3 DNA sequence: TGTGCCAGCAGTTTATCTCTGAACACTGAAGCTTTCTTT.